The source of this T cell receptor beta chain is a study of cytomegalovirus exposure and HLA in healthy donors (dated by TCRdb to the late 2010s). Study-wide context: The 550 to 750 repertoires of the first cohort and the 95 to 150 validation repertoires were produced on the same platform, according to a later analysis. The aim of the study was to test whether cataloging public T cell receptors could identify signatures of past pathogen exposure. A separate validation cohort of more than 100 different subjects was used in addition to the approximately 610-subject first cohort. To predict cytomegalovirus infection status, the study combined high-throughput TCR immunosequencing, statistical association of individual TCRs with disease status, and machine learning.

The donors were included in the validation cohort of over a hundred subjects, a group kept apart from the 666-subject first cohort. On this clone itself: The antigen it binds to is not known. Base-call qualities are not available, and no considerably larger clone is one nucleotide away.

Library preparation was by the immunoSEQ multiplex PCR assay. On the study's bioinformatics: A statistical classification framework was developed to diagnose cytomegalovirus status using the catalog of TCR beta chain sequences. Held by TCRdb, this immuneACCESS table contains in-frame sequences only and omits some clones. Under half of the omission traces to an unresolved V gene where checked; the cause of the rest is unknown. Clonal size and the V and J genes are those of that table, whereas D and trimming came from the DNA. For this sample there are around 63,000 clones; roughly 90% appear just once. Together, the top ten hold roughly 1.2% of the sample. The paper's findings and limits, for the study overall: Across donors, most TCR sequences were observed very rarely, whereas some public TCRs were present in many individuals. A later analysis found that TCRs clustered in the first cohort also tended to co-occur in the 120 or so validation repertoires, with 94% of cluster scores above 0. According to the authors, the approach could potentially be generalized to other disease states and immunological phenotypes. A later analysis lacked HLA typing for the validation cohort, so it scored co-occurrence in that cohort across all 110 or so repertoires. A few of the identified cytomegalovirus-associated TCR beta chains were confirmed in vitro to be specific for cytomegalovirus antigens. Cytomegalovirus status was reported to be diagnosed by the classifier with high specificity and sensitivity in both the original and validation cohorts. The study gave a list of roughly 150 TCR beta chains associated with cytomegalovirus.

V is cut back by 4 bases and J by 3 bases, with 3 bases in the junction unmatched. CDR1 and CDR2 were assigned from the germline V gene as SGHAT and FQNNGV. Spanning cysteine to phenylalanine, the CDR3 consists of 15 amino acids. The kept DNA is CDR3 alone, 45 bases in frame from the first base. This sequence uses TRBV11-2 and TRBJ1-3, and 10 junctional nucleotides match TRBD1. This TCR was recovered from a woman in her late teens or twenties in good health and CMV-seronegative. The sequenced material came from PBMCs. The CDR3 corresponds to CASSSGQGIGNTIYF. The DNA sequence reads TGTGCCAGCAGCTCGGGACAGGGGATTGGAAACACCATATATTTT.